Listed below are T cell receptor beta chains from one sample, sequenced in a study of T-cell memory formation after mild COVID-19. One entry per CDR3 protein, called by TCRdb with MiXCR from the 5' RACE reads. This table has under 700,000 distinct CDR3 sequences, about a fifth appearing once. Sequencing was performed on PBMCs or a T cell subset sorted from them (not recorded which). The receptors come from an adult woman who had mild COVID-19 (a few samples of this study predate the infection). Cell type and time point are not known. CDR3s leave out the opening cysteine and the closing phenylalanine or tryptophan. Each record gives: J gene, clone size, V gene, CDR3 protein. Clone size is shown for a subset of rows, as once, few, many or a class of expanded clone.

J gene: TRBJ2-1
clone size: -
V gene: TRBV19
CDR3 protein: ASSTNREVYNEQF

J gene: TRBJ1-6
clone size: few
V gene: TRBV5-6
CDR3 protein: ASSFGTVPWNSPLH

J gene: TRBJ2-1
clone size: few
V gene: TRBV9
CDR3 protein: ASSVLAGSGSYNEQF

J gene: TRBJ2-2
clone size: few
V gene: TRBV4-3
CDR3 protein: ASSQLAGVPTGELF

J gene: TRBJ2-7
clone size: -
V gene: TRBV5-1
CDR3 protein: ASSLDLRGGGEQY

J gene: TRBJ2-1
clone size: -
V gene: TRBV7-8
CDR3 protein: ASSLLRDRGQYEQF

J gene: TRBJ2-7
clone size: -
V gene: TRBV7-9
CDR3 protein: ASSDTRGADEQY

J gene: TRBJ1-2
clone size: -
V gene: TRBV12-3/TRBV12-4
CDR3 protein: ASSSRGQNYGYT

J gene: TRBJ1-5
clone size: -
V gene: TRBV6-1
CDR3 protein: ASSEAGSAGDQPQH

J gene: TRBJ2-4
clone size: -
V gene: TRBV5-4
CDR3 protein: ASSLATVGVAKNIQY

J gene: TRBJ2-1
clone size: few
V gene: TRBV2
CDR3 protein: ASRGDRGNYNEQF

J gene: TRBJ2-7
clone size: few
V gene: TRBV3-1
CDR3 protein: ASSLWGSYEQY

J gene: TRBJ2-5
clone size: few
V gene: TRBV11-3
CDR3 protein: ASTYNGLAGAFQETQY

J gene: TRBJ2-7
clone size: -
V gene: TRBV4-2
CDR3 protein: ASSQVGLAGFAEQY

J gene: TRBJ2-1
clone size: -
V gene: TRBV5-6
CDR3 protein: ASSLGQPREQF

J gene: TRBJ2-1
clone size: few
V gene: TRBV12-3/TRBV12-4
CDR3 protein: ASSSATGGPREQF

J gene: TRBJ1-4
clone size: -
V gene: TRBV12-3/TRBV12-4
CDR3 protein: ASRSGGGKLF

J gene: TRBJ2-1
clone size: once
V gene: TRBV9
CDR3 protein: ASSARGGVWDEQF

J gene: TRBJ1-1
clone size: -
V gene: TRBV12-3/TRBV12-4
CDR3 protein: ASSFGRVMTAEAF

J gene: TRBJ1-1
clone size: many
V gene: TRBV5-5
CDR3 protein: ASSSGTYMNTEAF

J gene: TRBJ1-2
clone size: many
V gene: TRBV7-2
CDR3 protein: ASSLDNYGYT

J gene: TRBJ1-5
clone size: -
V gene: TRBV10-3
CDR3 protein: AISEGRYSNQPQH

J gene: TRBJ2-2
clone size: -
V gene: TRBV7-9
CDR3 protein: ASSRTAPWGELF

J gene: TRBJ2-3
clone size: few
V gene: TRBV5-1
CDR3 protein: ASSVSGVRTDTQY

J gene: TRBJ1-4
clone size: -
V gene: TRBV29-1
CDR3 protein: SVRQGSAEKLF

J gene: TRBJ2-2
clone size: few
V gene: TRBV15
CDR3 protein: ATSRVAHNTGELF

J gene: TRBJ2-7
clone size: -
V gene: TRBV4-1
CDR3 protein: ASSQEGSGTTYEQY

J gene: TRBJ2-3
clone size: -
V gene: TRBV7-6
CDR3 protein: ASSLAGGQGNTDTQY

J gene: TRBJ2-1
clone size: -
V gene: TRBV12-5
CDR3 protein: ASGENPPGGSYNEQF

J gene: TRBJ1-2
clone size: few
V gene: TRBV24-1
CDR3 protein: ATSDSNDGYT

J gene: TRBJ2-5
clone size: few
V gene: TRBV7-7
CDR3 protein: ASSAGRQETQY

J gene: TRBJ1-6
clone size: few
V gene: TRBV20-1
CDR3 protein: SAPAPGQGGDSPLH

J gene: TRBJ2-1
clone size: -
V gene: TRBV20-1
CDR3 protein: SVRRPRVNNEQF

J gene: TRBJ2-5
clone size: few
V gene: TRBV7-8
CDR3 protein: ASSLVLGLAGGKETQY

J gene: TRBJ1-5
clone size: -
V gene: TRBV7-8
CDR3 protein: ASSFLGQLNQPQH

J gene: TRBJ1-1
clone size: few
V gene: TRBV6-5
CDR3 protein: ASSPGSRVNTEAF

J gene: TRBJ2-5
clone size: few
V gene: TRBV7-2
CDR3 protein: ASSLESGRGQETQY

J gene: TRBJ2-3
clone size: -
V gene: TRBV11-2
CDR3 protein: ASSLVGNTGDTQY

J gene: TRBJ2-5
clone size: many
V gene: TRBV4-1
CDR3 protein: ASSTPGGMMGTGSQETQY